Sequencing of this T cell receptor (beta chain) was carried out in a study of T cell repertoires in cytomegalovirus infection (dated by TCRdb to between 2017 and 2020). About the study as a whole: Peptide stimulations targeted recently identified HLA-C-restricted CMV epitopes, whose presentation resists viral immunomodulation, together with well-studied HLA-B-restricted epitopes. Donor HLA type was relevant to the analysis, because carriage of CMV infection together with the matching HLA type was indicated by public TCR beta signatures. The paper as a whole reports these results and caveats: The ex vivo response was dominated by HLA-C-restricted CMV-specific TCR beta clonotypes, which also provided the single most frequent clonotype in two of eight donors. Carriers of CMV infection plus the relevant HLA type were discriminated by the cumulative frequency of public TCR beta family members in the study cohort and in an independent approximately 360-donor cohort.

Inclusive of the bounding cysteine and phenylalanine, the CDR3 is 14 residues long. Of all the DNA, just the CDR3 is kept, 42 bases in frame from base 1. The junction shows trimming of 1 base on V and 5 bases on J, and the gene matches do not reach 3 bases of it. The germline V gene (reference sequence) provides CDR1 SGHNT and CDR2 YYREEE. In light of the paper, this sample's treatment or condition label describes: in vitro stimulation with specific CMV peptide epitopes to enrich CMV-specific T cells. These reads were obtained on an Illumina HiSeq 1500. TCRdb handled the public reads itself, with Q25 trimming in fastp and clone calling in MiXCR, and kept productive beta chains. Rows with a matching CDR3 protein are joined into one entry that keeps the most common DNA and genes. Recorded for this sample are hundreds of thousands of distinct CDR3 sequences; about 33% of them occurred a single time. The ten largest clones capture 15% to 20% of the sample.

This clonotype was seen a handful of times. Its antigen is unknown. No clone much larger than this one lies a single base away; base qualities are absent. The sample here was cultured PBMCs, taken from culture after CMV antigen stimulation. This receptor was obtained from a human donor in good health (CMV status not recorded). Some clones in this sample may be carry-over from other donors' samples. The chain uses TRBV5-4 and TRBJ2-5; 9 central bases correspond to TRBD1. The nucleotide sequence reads TGTGCCAGCAGCTTGTCGACAGGGGGGGAGACCCAGTACTTC. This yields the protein CASSLSTGGETQYF.